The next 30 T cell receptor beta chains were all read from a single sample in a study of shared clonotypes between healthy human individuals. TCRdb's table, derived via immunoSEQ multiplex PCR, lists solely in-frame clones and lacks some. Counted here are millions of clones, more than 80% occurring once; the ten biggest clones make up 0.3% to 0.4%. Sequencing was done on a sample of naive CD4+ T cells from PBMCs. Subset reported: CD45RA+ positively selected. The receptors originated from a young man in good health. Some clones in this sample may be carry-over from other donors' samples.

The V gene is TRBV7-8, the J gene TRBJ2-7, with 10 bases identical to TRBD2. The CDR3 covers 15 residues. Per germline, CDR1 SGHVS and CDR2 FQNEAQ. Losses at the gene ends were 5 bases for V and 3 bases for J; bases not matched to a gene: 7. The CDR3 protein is CASSTLAGGSYEQYF. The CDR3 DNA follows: TGTGCCAGCAGCACGTTAGCGGGAGGAAGCTACGAGCAGTACTTC.

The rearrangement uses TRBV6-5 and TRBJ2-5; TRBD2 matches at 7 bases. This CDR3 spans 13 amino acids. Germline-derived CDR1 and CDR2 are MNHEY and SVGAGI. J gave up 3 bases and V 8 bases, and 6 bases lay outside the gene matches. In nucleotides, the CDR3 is TGTGCCAGCGGGAGGGGCCCCGAAGAGACCCAGTACTTC. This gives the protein CASGRGPEETQYF.

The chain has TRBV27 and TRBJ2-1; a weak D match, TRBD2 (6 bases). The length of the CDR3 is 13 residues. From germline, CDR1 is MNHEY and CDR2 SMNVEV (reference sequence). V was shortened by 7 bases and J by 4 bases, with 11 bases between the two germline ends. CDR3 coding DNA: TGTGCCAGCACCGCGGGATATTACAATGAGCAGTTCTTC. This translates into CASTAGYYNEQFF.

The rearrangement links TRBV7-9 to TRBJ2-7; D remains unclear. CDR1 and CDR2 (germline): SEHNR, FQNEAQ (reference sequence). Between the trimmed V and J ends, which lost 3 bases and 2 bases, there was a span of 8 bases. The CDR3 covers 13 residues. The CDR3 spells CASSFAHTYEQYF. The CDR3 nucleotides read TGTGCCAGCAGCTTTGCCCATACCTACGAGCAGTACTTC.

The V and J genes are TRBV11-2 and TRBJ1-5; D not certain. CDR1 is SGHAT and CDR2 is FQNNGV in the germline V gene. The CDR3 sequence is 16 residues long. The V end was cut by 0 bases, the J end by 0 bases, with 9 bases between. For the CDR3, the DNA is TGTGCCAGCAGCTTAGATCGGCACCATAGCAATCAGCCCCAGCATTTT. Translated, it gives CASSLDRHHSNQPQHF.

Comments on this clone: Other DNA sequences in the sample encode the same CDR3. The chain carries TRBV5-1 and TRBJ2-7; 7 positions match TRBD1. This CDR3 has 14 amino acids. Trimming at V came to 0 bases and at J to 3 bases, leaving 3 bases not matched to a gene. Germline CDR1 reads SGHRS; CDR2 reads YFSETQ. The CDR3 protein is CASSLGTGNYEQYF. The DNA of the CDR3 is TGCGCCAGCAGCTTGGGGACAGGCAACTACGAGCAGTACTTC.

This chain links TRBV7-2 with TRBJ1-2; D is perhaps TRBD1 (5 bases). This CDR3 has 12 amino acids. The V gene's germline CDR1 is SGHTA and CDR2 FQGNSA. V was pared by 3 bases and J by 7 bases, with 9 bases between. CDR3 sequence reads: CASSFPGPGYTF. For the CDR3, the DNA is TGTGCCAGCAGCTTTCCGGGACCTGGCTACACCTTC. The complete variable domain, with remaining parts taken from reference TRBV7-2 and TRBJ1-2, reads GAGVSQSPSNKVTEKGKDVELRCDPISGHTALYWYRQSLGQGLEFLIYFQGNSAPDKSGLPSDRFSAERTGGSVSTLTIQRTQQEDSAVYLCASSFPGPGYTFGSGTRLTVV.

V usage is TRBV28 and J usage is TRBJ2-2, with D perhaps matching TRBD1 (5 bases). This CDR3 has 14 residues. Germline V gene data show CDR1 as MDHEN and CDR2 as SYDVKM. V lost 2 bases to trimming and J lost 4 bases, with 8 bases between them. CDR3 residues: CASSLGHFTGELFF. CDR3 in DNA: TGTGCCAGCAGTTTAGGACACTTCACCGGGGAGCTGTTTTTT.

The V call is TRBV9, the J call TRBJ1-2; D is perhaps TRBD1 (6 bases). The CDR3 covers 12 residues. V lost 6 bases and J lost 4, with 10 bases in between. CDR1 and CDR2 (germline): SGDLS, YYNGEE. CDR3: CASTKTGYGYTF. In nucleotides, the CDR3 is TGTGCCAGCACCAAGACAGGCTATGGCTACACCTTC. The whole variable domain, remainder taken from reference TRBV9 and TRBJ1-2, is DSGVTQTPKHLITATGQRVTLRCSPRSGDLSVYWYQQSLDQGLQFLIQYYNGEERAKGNILERFSAQQFPDLHSELNLSSLELGDSALYFCASTKTGYGYTFGSGTRLTVV.

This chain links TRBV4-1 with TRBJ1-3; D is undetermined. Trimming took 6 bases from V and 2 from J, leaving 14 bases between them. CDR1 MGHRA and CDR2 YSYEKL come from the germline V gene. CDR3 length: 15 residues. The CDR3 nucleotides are TGCGCCAGCAGGGAAGGTCGGGGAGCTGGAAACACCATATATTTT. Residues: CASREGRGAGNTIYF.

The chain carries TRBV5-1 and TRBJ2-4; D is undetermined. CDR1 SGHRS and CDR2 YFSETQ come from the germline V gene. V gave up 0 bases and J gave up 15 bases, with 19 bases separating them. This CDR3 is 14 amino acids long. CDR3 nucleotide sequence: TGCGCCAGCAGCTTGGGTGCCCAGGCGGCGGATCCGTACTTC. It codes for CASSLGAQAADPYF. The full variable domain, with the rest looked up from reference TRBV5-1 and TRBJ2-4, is KAGVTQTPRYLIKTRGQQVTLSCSPISGHRSVSWYQQTPGQGLQFLFEYFSETQRNKGNFPGRFSGRQFSNSRSEMNVSTLELGDSALYLCASSLGAQAADPYFGAGTRLSVL.

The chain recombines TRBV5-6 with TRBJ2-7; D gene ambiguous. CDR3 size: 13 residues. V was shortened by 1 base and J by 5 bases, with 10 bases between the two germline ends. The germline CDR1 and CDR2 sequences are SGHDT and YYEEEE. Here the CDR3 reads CASSLLAVDEQYF. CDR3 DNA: TGTGCCAGCAGCTTGCTCGCGGTGGACGAGCAGTACTTC.

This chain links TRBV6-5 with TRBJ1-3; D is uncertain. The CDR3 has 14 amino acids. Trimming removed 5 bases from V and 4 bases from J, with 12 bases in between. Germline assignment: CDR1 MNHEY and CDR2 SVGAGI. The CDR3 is CASSMDAVGNTIYF. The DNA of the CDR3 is TGTGCCAGCAGTATGGATGCTGTCGGAAACACCATATATTTT.

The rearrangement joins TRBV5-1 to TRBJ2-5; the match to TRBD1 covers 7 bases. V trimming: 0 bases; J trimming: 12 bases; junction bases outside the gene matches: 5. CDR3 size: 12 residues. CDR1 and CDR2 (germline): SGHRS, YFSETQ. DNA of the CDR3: TGCGCCAGCAGCTTGGCCGGCACAGGGGAGTACTTC. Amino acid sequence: CASSLAGTGEYF.

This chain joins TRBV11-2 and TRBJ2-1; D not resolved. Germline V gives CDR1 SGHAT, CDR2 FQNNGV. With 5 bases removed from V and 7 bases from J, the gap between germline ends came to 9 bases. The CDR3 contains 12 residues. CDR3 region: CASSRPGNEQFF. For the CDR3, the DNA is TGTGCCAGCAGCCGCCCAGGTAATGAGCAGTTCTTC. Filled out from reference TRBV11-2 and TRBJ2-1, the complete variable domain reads EAGVAQSPRYKIIEKRQSVAFWCNPISGHATLYWYQQILGQGPKLLIQFQNNGVVDDSQLPKDRFSAERLKGVDSTLKIQPAKLEDSAVYLCASSRPGNEQFFGPGTRLTVL.

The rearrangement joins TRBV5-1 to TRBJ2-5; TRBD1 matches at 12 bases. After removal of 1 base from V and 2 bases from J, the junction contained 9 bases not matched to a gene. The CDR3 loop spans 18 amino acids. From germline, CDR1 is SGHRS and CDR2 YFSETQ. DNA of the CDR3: TGCGCCAGCAGCTTGTCCGGGACAGGGGGCGCTGGGCAAGAGACCCAGTACTTC. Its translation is CASSLSGTGGAGQETQYF.

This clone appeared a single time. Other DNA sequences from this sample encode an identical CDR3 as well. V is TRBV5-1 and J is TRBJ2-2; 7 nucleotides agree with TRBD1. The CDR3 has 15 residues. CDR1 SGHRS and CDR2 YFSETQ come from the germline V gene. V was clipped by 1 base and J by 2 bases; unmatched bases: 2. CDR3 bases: TGCGCCAGCAGCTTGCCAGGGGGTAACACCGGGGAGCTGTTTTTT. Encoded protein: CASSLPGGNTGELFF.

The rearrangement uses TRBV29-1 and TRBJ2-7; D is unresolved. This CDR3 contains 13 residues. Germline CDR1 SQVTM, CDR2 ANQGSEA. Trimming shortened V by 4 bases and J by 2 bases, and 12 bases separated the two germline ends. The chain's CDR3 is CSVVKSAPYEQYF. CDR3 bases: TGCAGCGTTGTCAAGTCAGCCCCCTACGAGCAGTACTTC.

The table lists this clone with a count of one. The CDR3 coding sequence is TGTGCCAGCTCACGACAGGGGAACGAGCAGTACTTC. As protein: CASSRQGNEQYF. The chain uses TRBV18 and TRBJ2-7; 8 nucleotides align to TRBD1. The length of the CDR3 is 12 residues. The junction had 1 base not matched to a gene; V was cut back by 4 bases and J by 5 bases. Germline CDR1 and CDR2: KGHSH and LQKENI. The variable domain in full, with the rest retrieved from reference TRBV18 and TRBJ2-7, is NAGVMQNPRHLVRRRGQEARLRCSPMKGHSHVYWYRQLPEEGLKFMVYLQKENIIDESGMPKERFSAEFPKEGPSILRIQQVVRGDSAAYFCASSRQGNEQYFGPGTRLTVT.

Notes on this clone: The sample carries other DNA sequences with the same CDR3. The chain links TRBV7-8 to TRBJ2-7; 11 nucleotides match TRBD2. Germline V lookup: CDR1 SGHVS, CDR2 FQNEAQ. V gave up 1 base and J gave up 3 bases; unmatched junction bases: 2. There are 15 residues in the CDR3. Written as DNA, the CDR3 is TGTGCCAGCAGCTTAGGACTAGCGGGAAACTACGAGCAGTACTTC. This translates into CASSLGLAGNYEQYF. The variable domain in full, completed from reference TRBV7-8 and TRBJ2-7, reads GAGVSQSPRYKVAKRGQDVALRCDPISGHVSLFWYQQALGQGPEFLTYFQNEAQLDKSGLPSDRFFAERPEGSVSTLKIQRTQQEDSAVYLCASSLGLAGNYEQYFGPGTRLTVT.

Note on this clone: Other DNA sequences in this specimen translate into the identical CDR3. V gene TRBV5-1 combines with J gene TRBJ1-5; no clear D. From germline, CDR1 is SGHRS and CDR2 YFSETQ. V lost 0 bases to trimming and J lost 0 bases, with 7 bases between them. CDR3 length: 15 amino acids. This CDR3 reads CASSLGGYSNQPQHF. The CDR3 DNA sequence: TGCGCCAGCAGCTTGGGCGGTTATAGCAATCAGCCCCAGCATTTT.

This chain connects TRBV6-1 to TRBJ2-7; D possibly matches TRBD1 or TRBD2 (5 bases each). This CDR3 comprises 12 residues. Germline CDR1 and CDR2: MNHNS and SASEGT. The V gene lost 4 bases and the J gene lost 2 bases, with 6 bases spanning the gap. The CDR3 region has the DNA TGTGCCAGCAGTGTGGGGGCCTACGAGCAGTACTTC. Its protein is CASSVGAYEQYF.

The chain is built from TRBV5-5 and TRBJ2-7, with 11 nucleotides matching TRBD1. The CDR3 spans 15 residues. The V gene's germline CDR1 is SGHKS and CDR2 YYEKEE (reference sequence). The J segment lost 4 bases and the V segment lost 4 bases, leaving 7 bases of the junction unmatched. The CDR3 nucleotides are TGTGCCAGCAGCCGGCAAGGACAGGGGGCTTACGAGCAGTACTTC. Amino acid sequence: CASSRQGQGAYEQYF.

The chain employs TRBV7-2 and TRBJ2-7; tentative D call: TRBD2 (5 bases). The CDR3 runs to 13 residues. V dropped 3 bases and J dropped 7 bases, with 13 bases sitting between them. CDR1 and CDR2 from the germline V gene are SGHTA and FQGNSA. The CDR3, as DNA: TGTGCCAGCAGCTTTCCTGGAGGAAGGGAGCAGTACTTC. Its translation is CASSFPGGREQYF. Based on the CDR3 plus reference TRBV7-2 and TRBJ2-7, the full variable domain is GAGVSQSPSNKVTEKGKDVELRCDPISGHTALYWYRQSLGQGLEFLIYFQGNSAPDKSGLPSDRFSAERTGGSVSTLTIQRTQQEDSAVYLCASSFPGGREQYFGPGTRLTVT.

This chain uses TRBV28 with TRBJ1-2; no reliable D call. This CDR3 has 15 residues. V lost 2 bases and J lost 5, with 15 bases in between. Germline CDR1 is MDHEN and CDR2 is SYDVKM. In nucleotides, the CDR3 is TGTGCCAGCAGTTTAGTCGAATCCCCGGTGTATGGCTACACCTTC. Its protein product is CASSLVESPVYGYTF.

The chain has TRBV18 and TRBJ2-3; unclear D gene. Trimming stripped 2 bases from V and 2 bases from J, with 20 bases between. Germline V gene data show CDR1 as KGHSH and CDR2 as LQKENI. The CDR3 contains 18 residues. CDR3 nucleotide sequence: TGTGCCAGCTCACCAGGAGCCGGGCCGGTGACGGCCACAGATACGCAGTATTTT. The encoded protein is CASSPGAGPVTATDTQYF.

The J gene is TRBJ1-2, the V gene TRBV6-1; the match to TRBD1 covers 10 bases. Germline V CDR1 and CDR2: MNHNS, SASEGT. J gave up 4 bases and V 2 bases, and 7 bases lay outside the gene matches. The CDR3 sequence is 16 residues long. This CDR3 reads CASSEPGQGYGYGYTF. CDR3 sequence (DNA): TGTGCCAGCAGTGAACCGGGACAGGGGTACGGCTATGGCTACACCTTC.

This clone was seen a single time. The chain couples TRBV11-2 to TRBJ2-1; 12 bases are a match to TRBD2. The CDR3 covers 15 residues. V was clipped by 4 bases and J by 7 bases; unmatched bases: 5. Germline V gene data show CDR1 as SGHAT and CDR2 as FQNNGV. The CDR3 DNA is TGTGCCAGCAGCTGGACCCTAGCGGGAGGGAATGAGCAGTTCTTC. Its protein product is CASSWTLAGGNEQFF.

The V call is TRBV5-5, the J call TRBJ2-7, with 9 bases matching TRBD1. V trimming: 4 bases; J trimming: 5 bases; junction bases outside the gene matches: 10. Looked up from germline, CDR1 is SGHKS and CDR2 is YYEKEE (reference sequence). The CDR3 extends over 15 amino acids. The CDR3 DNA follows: TGTGCCAGCAGCCACCCCGGACAGGGGAGGAACGAGCAGTACTTC. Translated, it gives CASSHPGQGRNEQYF.

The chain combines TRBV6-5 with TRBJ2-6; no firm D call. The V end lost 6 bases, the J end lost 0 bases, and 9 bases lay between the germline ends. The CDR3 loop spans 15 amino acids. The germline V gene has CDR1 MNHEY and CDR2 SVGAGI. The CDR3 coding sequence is TGTGCCAGCAGAGATTCCAACTCTGGGGCCAACGTCCTGACTTTC. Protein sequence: CASRDSNSGANVLTF.